The rows below give T cell receptor beta chains drawn from one sample of a study of PD-1 blockade in mismatch repair-deficient tumors. Sequencing was performed with immunoSEQ multiplex PCR; in TCRdb, only in-frame clones are kept and a portion is missing. The profile shows tens of thousands of clones, around 89% of them singletons. The starting material was peripheral blood, obtained 52 weeks after starting pembrolizumab. The origin of the receptors is an adult with mismatch repair-deficient cancer. The CDR3 runs from the conserved cysteine through the conserved F or W. A D gene is named only where the DNA matches it firmly. The size field is filled for only some rows; it gives once, few, many or a size class.

CDR3nt | CDR3aa | j_gene | d_gene | abundance | v_gene
TGTGCCATCAGTGAGTCACTAGCGGGATTCAATGAGCAGTTCTTC | CAISESLAGFNEQFF | TRBJ2-1 | TRBD2 | NA | TRBV10-3
TGTGCCAGCAGCACTGATTATGACAGGGGAGGAAACACCATATATTTT | CASSTDYDRGGNTIYF | TRBJ1-3 | TRBD1 | NA | TRBV5-6
TGCGCCAGCAGCCTAGGGACAGTCGACTACGAGCAGTACTTC | CASSLGTVDYEQYF | TRBJ2-7 | TRBD1 | few | TRBV5-1
TGCGCCAGCAGCCGTGGCGGCAGCACAGATACGCAGTATTTT | CASSRGGSTDTQYF | TRBJ2-3 | NA | NA | TRBV5-1
TGCGCCAGCAGCCGAAACAGGGCGGGAACTGAAGCTTTCTTT | CASSRNRAGTEAFF | TRBJ1-1 | NA | NA | TRBV4-1
TGTGCCAGCGGTGGTGGCCGGGACAGGGGCTACGAGCAGTACTTC | CASGGGRDRGYEQYF | TRBJ2-7 | TRBD1 | NA | TRBV27
TGTGCCAGCAGCCCTAGAGGGGGCAGGGGGGGATACGAGCAGTACTTC | CASSPRGGRGGYEQYF | TRBJ2-7 | NA | NA | TRBV7-6
TGTGCCAGCAGTGAACCCTTTTCCTACGAGCAGTACTTC | CASSEPFSYEQYF | TRBJ2-7 | NA | NA | TRBV2
TGTGCCAGCAGCCATTTAACAGGCGGAAACACCATATATTTT | CASSHLTGGNTIYF | TRBJ1-3 | NA | NA | TRBV13
TGTGCCAGCAGCCAAACTTTGACAGGAGCCTACACAGATACGCAGTATTTT | CASSQTLTGAYTDTQYF | TRBJ2-3 | NA | NA | TRBV7-9
TGTGCCAGCAGCTTAATGGCGGGAAGGCAAGATACGCAGTATTTT | CASSLMAGRQDTQYF | TRBJ2-3 | NA | NA | TRBV7-9
TGTGCCAGCAGTCCCGCAGGGTACGAGCAGTACTTC | CASSPAGYEQYF | TRBJ2-7 | NA | NA | TRBV28
TGTGCCAGCAGCTCCGGGACAGGGGGCGGTCAGTACTTC | CASSSGTGGGQYF | TRBJ2-7 | TRBD1 | NA | TRBV11-2
TGTGCCAGTAGCCCTCGGACAGGGGGCGGTCAGCCCCAGCATTTT | CASSPRTGGGQPQHF | TRBJ1-5 | TRBD1 | NA | TRBV19
TGCAGCGTGAGTAGCGGGGAGGAGACCCAGTACTTC | CSVSSGEETQYF | TRBJ2-5 | TRBD2 | NA | TRBV29-1
TGTGCCAGCAGTGAAAGGGACAGCTACGAGCAGTACTTC | CASSERDSYEQYF | TRBJ2-7 | TRBD1 | once | TRBV6-1
TGTGCCAGCAGCTCGCCACCCTCCTACGAGCAGTACTTC | CASSSPPSYEQYF | TRBJ2-7 | NA | once | TRBV7-6
TGTGCCATCAGTGATCCCGTCAGGGAATACGAGCAGTACTTC | CAISDPVREYEQYF | TRBJ2-7 | NA | medium-sized | TRBV10-3
TGCGCCAGCAGCTTGGGACAGGGAAGCTCCTACAATGAGCAGTTCTTC | CASSLGQGSSYNEQFF | TRBJ2-1 | TRBD1 | NA | TRBV5-1
TGCGCCAGCAGCCCACGCCCCGCGGGACAGGGTGTCCCAGAGACCCAGTACTTC | CASSPRPAGQGVPETQYF | TRBJ2-5 | TRBD1 | NA | TRBV4-3
TGTGCCAGCAGGCTGGGACAGGGAAACACTGAAGCTTTCTTT | CASRLGQGNTEAFF | TRBJ1-1 | TRBD1 | NA | TRBV27
TGTGCCAGCAGTCCCATCTCGACAGGGGGCGACCAGCCCCAGCATTTT | CASSPISTGGDQPQHF | TRBJ1-5 | TRBD1 | NA | TRBV27
TGTGCCAGCAGCCTAGCGGAGGATTACAATGAGCAGTTCTTC | CASSLAEDYNEQFF | TRBJ2-1 | TRBD2 | NA | TRBV6-4
TGCGCCAGCAGCTTAGGCTTTCCTCGCTCCTACAATGAGCAGTTCTTC | CASSLGFPRSYNEQFF | TRBJ2-1 | NA | NA | TRBV5-1
TGTGCCAGCAGTTACGGGACAGGGATTATGAACACTGAAGCTTTCTTT | CASSYGTGIMNTEAFF | TRBJ1-1 | TRBD1 | NA | TRBV6-5
TGTGCCAGCAGCGTAGCGCCGAACACTGAAGCTTTCTTT | CASSVAPNTEAFF | TRBJ1-1 | NA | NA | TRBV9
TGCGCCAGCAGCCCGACCAGGACAGCCAACTATGGCTACACCTTC | CASSPTRTANYGYTF | TRBJ1-2 | NA | NA | TRBV4-3
TGTGCCAGCAGCTTCGGGGGGGACAGTGTCTATGGCTACACCTTC | CASSFGGDSVYGYTF | TRBJ1-2 | TRBD1 | once | TRBV7-9
TGTGCCAGCAGCTTCCTGATTCCAGGGGAGTGGTCAGATACGCAGTATTTT | CASSFLIPGEWSDTQYF | TRBJ2-3 | NA | once | TRBV7-8
TGTGCCAGCAGCCCCGACGAACGCCAGTACAATGAGCAGTTCTTC | CASSPDERQYNEQFF | TRBJ2-1 | NA | NA | TRBV6-6
TGTGCCAGCCGACCCGGGGAGCTGTTTTTT | CASRPGELFF | TRBJ2-2 | NA | NA | TRBV11-2
TGCGCCAGCAGCCAAGAAATCGGGAGCTACGAGCAGTACTTC | CASSQEIGSYEQYF | TRBJ2-7 | NA | NA | TRBV4-3
TGTGCCAGCTCACCATCCTCGCAGGGAAGGTATGGCCACACCTTC | CASSPSSQGRYGHTF | TRBJ1-2 | NA | NA | TRBV18
TGCGCCAGCAGATTGGCACCGGGACTAGCGGGCACTAGCACAGATACGCAGTATTTT | CASRLAPGLAGTSTDTQYF | TRBJ2-3 | TRBD2 | once | TRBV5-1
TGTGCCTGGAGGAGGTCCAACTATGGCTACACCTTC | CAWRRSNYGYTF | TRBJ1-2 | NA | once | TRBV30
TGTGCCTGGAGTGTAGGGCAGGGAGGCACTGAAGCTTTCTTT | CAWSVGQGGTEAFF | TRBJ1-1 | NA | NA | TRBV30
TGCGCCAGCAGCTTTACCGGGACTAGCTTCAATGAGCAGTTCTTC | CASSFTGTSFNEQFF | TRBJ2-1 | TRBD2 | NA | TRBV5-1
TGTGCCAGCAGTGAACGGACAGGGATGAACACTGAAGCTTTCTTT | CASSERTGMNTEAFF | TRBJ1-1 | TRBD1 | NA | TRBV2
TGCGCCAGCGAAGTGGGAGGGCAATACAATGAGCAGTTCTTC | CASEVGGQYNEQFF | TRBJ2-1 | TRBD2 | NA | TRBV5-1
TGTGCCAGCAGCTTATGGGGTCATAATCAGCCCCAGCATTTT | CASSLWGHNQPQHF | TRBJ1-5 | NA | once | TRBV11-3
TGTGCCAGCAGCTCAGCGGACATATACACCGGGGAGCTGTTTTTT | CASSSADIYTGELFF | TRBJ2-2 | NA | NA | TRBV5-6
TGTGCCAGCAGCTTAGGATCTTTGGACTACGATGTGCAGTACTTC | CASSLGSLDYDVQYF | TRBJ2-7 | NA | NA | TRBV7-9
TGTGCCAGCAGTTACGGGTTGGGAAACACTGAAGCTTTCTTT | CASSYGLGNTEAFF | TRBJ1-1 | NA | NA | TRBV6-5
TGTGCCAGCAGGACAGGAGAATTAAGCGAGCAGTACTTC | CASRTGELSEQYF | TRBJ2-7 | NA | NA | TRBV27
TGTGCCAGCAGTCCCCGACCGACAGGGGTTCCCACCGGGGAGCTGTTTTTT | CASSPRPTGVPTGELFF | TRBJ2-2 | TRBD1 | NA | TRBV27
TGCGCCAGCAGCCAAGATGGGGGGGCGGGAGGCGACGAGCAGTACTTC | CASSQDGGAGGDEQYF | TRBJ2-7 | TRBD2 | NA | TRBV4-1
TGTGCCAGCAGCTTGGGACAGGGGGGGGCCCAAGAGACCCAGTACTTC | CASSLGQGGAQETQYF | TRBJ2-5 | TRBD1 | NA | TRBV5-8
TGTGCCAGCAGCACCCGGGACAGGGGGACAGATACGCAGTATTTT | CASSTRDRGTDTQYF | TRBJ2-3 | TRBD1 | NA | TRBV5-4